The 2 T cell receptor beta chains reported below all come from one sample, sequenced in a study of T-cell memory formation after mild COVID-19. TCRdb reprocessed the 5' RACE reads with MiXCR, giving one entry per CDR3 protein. This table has about 140,000 distinct CDR3 sequences, 13% to 15% appearing once. Sequenced input: PBMCs or a T cell subset sorted from them (not recorded which). All receptors derive from an adult woman who had mild COVID-19 (a few samples of this study predate the infection). Cell type and time point are not known.

This clonotype was detected a few times. The chain joins TRBV4-1 to TRBJ1-1; D is perhaps TRBD1 (6 bases). The germline V gene encodes CDR1 MGHRA and CDR2 YSYEKL. There are 16 residues in the CDR3. V lost 0 bases and J lost 0, with 11 bases in between. CDR3 sequence (DNA): TGCGCCAGCAGCCAAGAGAAGGACAGTATGAACACTGAAGCTTTCTTT. It specifies CASSQEKDSMNTEAFF.

This clonotype was observed a handful of times. The V and J genes are TRBV9 and TRBJ2-2; D is perhaps TRBD2 (5 bases). V was cut by 6 bases and J by 5 bases, with 5 bases left in between. The CDR3 has 11 residues. CDR1 is SGDLS, CDR2 YYNGEE, per germline. The CDR3 loop is CASTGTGELFF. For the CDR3, the DNA is TGTGCCAGCACGGGAACCGGGGAGCTGTTTTTT.